This T cell receptor beta chain was recorded in a study of T cells in Graves' hyperthyroidism and ophthalmopathy. Study at large: Blood from the periphery was taken at initial diagnosis, before any treatment.

A note on this clonotype: Its specificity is not known.

Stable Graves' hyperthyroidism meant no ophthalmopathy progression within 18 months. Uncontrolled infection, other autoimmune disease, pregnancy or lactation disqualified patients from enrolment. Germline V gene sequence: CDR1 LGHNA, CDR2 YNFKEQ. This CDR3 has 13 residues. V was clipped by 0 bases and J by 4 bases, with 6 bases between them. Amplified regions were TCR beta CDR3 sequences from RNA transcripts. The TCR CDR3 was amplified in a first-round RT-PCR using the HTBI primer set. TCRdb reprocessed the multiplex PCR reads with MiXCR, giving one entry per CDR3 protein. The data show 550,000 to 800,000 distinct CDR3 sequences, about 17% seen once. Study-level points and caveats: It was a median approximately six months before onset that the model predicted ophthalmopathy.

This TCR was recovered from a young man with Graves' hyperthyroidism. This chain links TRBV4-2 with TRBJ2-5, with D uncertain. Specimen: blood. DNA of the CDR3: TGTGCCAGCAGCCAAGAGCAGCGAGAGACCCAGTACTTC. Translating it yields CASSQEQRETQYF.